The 19 T cell receptor beta chains below come from one sample, sequenced in a study of T-cell memory formation after mild COVID-19. MiXCR, run by TCRdb on the 5' RACE reads, gives a single entry per CDR3 protein. The data hold around 340,000 distinct CDR3 sequences, with 10% to 15% observed a single time. Sequencing was done on a sample of PBMCs or a T cell subset sorted from them (not recorded which). All receptors come from a young man who had mild COVID-19 (a few samples of this study predate the infection). Cell type and time point are not known.

This clonotype has a count of ten or more. The chain joins TRBV27 to TRBJ1-6; D is unresolved. Trimming pared 4 bases from V and 7 bases from J, leaving 5 bases between. This CDR3 spans 12 amino acids. CDR1 and CDR2 (germline): MNHEY, SMNVEV (reference sequence). The CDR3: CASSYWNSPLHF. The DNA of the CDR3 is TGTGCCAGCAGTTATTGGAATTCACCCCTCCACTTT.

The sample holds a few counts of this clonotype. The chain joins TRBV6-5 to TRBJ2-3, with 7 bases fitting TRBD2. The germline V gene encodes CDR1 MNHEY and CDR2 SVGAGI. The CDR3 extends over 15 amino acids. The trim removed 4 bases at V and 0 bases at J, leaving 4 bases unmatched. The CDR3 sequence: CASSWVRGSTDTQYF. The CDR3 DNA is TGTGCCAGCAGTTGGGTGCGGGGGAGCACAGATACGCAGTATTTT.

This clonotype was counted between two and nine times. This chain connects TRBV9 to TRBJ2-2; D is possibly TRBD2 (6 bases). The germline V gene encodes CDR1 SGDLS and CDR2 YYNGEE. V was pared by 4 bases and J by 0 bases, with 16 bases between. The CDR3 has 17 residues. The CDR3 is CASSLEGISTNTGELFF. The CDR3 bases are TGTGCCAGCAGCCTGGAGGGGATCAGCACGAACACCGGGGAGCTGTTTTTT.

The chain uses TRBV7-8 and TRBJ2-7; the match to TRBD2 covers 11 bases. Germline trimming cut 5 bases from V and 3 bases from J; bases unmatched to any gene: 3. Germline values: CDR1 SGHVS, CDR2 FQNEAQ. The CDR3 is 14 amino acids. CDR3 nucleotides: TGTGCCAGCAGCCCCGGACTAGCGGGCTACGAGCAGTACGTC. Its translation is CASSPGLAGYEQYV.

The chain is built from TRBV5-1 and TRBJ1-5; D not certain. Looked up from germline, CDR1 is SGHRS and CDR2 is YFSETQ. V was clipped by 0 bases and J by 3 bases, with 10 bases between them. The CDR3 consists of 15 residues. The CDR3 region is CASSLVGPYNQPQHF. CDR3 DNA: TGCGCCAGCAGCTTGGTAGGGCCCTACAATCAGCCCCAGCATTTT.

This clonotype occurred many times. The rearrangement joins TRBV9 to TRBJ2-2, with D hard to call. The germline CDR1 and CDR2 sequences are SGDLS and YYNGEE. V gave up 0 bases and J gave up 0 bases, with 3 bases separating them. The CDR3 is 14 amino acids. The DNA of the CDR3 is TGTGCCAGCAGCGTAGGCACGAACACCGGGGAGCTGTTTTTT. This sequence encodes CASSVGTNTGELFF.

The table lists this clonotype with a few counts. V is TRBV7-2 and J is TRBJ2-5; D remains ambiguous. This CDR3 region has 14 residues. CDR1 is SGHTA, CDR2 FQGNSA, per germline. Between the trimmed V and J ends, which lost 2 bases and 1 base, there was a span of 8 bases. The CDR3 region has the DNA TGTGCCAGCAGCTTAAGGCTGTCCCAAGAGACCCAGTACTTC. It specifies CASSLRLSQETQYF.

This clonotype was seen only a few times. J is TRBJ2-2 and V is TRBV12-3 or TRBV12-4; no firm D call. V lost 5 bases, J lost 3 bases, and 10 bases lay in between. The CDR3 length is 14 residues. CDR3 sequence reads: CASSEPSYTGELFF. The CDR3 DNA is TGTGCCAGCAGTGAACCATCCTACACCGGGGAGCTGTTTTTT.

The rearrangement links TRBV20-1 to TRBJ2-5; D gene ambiguous. Germline V CDR1 and CDR2: DFQATT, SNEGSKA (reference sequence). The CDR3 runs 13 residues. Trimming left V 1 base short and J 5 bases short, with 11 bases between. In nucleotides, the CDR3 is TGCAGTGCTAGAGCGGGTAGTTGGGAGACCCAGTACTTC. Translated: CSARAGSWETQYF.

The V gene is TRBV12-3 or TRBV12-4, the J gene TRBJ1-5; 9 positions match TRBD1. The V segment lost 4 bases and the J segment 6 bases; nucleotides outside the gene matches: 4. The CDR3 loop spans 14 amino acids. The CDR3 DNA sequence: TGTGCCAGCAGTTCATACAGGGGGCGTCAGCCCCAGCATTTT. It encodes CASSSYRGRQPQHF.

This clonotype occurred many times. This chain joins TRBV3-1 and TRBJ1-1; no clear D gene. V gave up 2 bases and J gave up 1 base, with 5 bases separating them. This CDR3 comprises 13 residues. CDR1 and CDR2 from the germline V gene are LGHDT and YNNKEL (reference sequence). CDR3 sequence (DNA): TGTGCCAGCAGCCAACGCCAGAACACTGAAGCTTTCTTT. Translated: CASSQRQNTEAFF.

The sample holds a few counts of this clonotype. This chain links TRBV4-1 with TRBJ2-7, with 8 bases identical to TRBD1. This CDR3 comprises 13 residues. J was trimmed by 4 bases and V by 2 bases; bases with no gene match: 1. Germline V gene lookup returns CDR1 MGHRA and CDR2 YSYEKL. The CDR3 DNA sequence: TGCGCCAGCAGCCAATGGACAGGGTACGAGCAGTACTTC. Its translation: CASSQWTGYEQYF.

The chain is built from TRBV6-5 and TRBJ2-2; TRBD1 or TRBD2 may be the D gene (5 bases each). CDR3 length equals 14 residues. V lost 7 bases, J lost 3 bases, and 12 bases lay in between. Germline CDR1 is MNHEY and CDR2 is SVGAGI. CDR3 sequence: CASTILGDTGELFF. The DNA for the CDR3 is TGTGCCAGCACCATCCTGGGGGACACCGGGGAGCTGTTTTTT.

The V call is TRBV7-9, the J call TRBJ2-7; no reliable D call. V dropped 7 bases and J dropped 6 bases, with 13 bases sitting between them. There are 12 residues in the CDR3. In germline, CDR1 is SEHNR, CDR2 FQNEAQ (reference sequence). This CDR3 is CASTRKPGEQYF. The DNA of the CDR3 is TGTGCCAGCACCCGGAAGCCCGGCGAGCAGTACTTC.

This clonotype was seen only a few times. V usage is TRBV9 and J usage is TRBJ1-2, with D hard to call. This CDR3 contains 16 residues. From germline, CDR1 is SGDLS and CDR2 YYNGEE. Trimming shortened V by 0 bases and J by 4 bases, and 16 bases separated the two germline ends. CDR3 amino acids: CASSVEGFVGFYGYTF. The CDR3 DNA follows: TGTGCCAGCAGCGTAGAAGGATTTGTGGGGTTCTATGGCTACACCTTC.

In its sample, this clonotype was seen once. The rearrangement links TRBV7-2 to TRBJ2-5; TRBD2 matches at 10 bases. The V gene's germline CDR1 is SGHTA and CDR2 FQGNSA. The CDR3 length is 15 residues. The V gene end was trimmed by 3 bases and the J gene end by 5 bases; junction bases not matched to a gene: 6. The CDR3 sequence: CASSFASGGAETQYF. CDR3 DNA sequence: TGTGCCAGCAGCTTTGCCAGCGGGGGGGCTGAGACCCAGTACTTC.

CDR3: CAISESTPANTGELFF. DNA of the CDR3: TGTGCCATCAGTGAGTCGACGCCAGCGAACACCGGGGAGCTGTTTTTT. This chain links TRBV10-3 with TRBJ2-2; D unresolved. Germline values: CDR1 ENHRY, CDR2 SYGVKD. The germline V and J ends were trimmed by 0 bases and 0 bases, with 8 bases remaining between them. The CDR3 covers 16 residues.

Many counts were recorded for this clonotype. The CDR3 DNA sequence: TGCGCCAGCAGCTTGAAGGGAGATTCACCCCTCCACTTT. Its translation: CASSLKGDSPLHF. The chain recombines TRBV5-1 with TRBJ1-6; no definite D call. V was clipped by 1 base and J by 8 bases, with 7 bases between them. Germline V gene data show CDR1 as SGHRS and CDR2 as YFSETQ. The length of the CDR3 is 13 residues.

The V call is TRBV12-3 or TRBV12-4, the J call TRBJ2-2, with 7 positions matching TRBD2. With 6 bases clipped from V and 6 bases from J, the junction kept 7 bases outside the gene matches. CDR3 size: 14 residues. CDR3 DNA: TGTGCCAGCAGCCCCGGACTAGTCGCCGGGGAGCTGTTTTTT. Its translation: CASSPGLVAGELFF.